This T cell receptor (beta chain) comes out of a study of CD8 T cells in Susac syndrome. The CDR3 extends over 15 amino acids. The germline V gene encodes CDR1 SGHRS and CDR2 YFSETQ. The ends were cut back, 5 bases at V and 1 base at J, with 15 bases in the middle. RNA in amounts of roughly 0.5 to 1 ug was reverse transcribed with random hexamers. An immunoSEQ multiplex PCR generated amplified TCR beta CDR3 products spanning 54 Vbeta and 13 Jbeta. TCRdb redid the calling of the immunoSEQ multiplex PCR reads with MiXCR, one entry per CDR3 protein. The repertoire has a few hundred thousand distinct CDR3 sequences, around 90% of them found once; the top ten carry about 0.12%. From blood CD8+ and CD4+ T cells, TCR beta sequences were generated. In the multiple sclerosis control group, patients were treatment-naive and had stable or active relapsing-remitting disease. CD8+ and CD4+ T cells were negatively isolated; TEMRA cells were FACS-enriched.

The sample consisted of CD8+ T cells from PBMCs. The sequence came from a human donor with multiple sclerosis. The chain recombines TRBV5-1 with TRBJ1-1; possible D gene TRBD1, 5 bases. CDR3 in amino acids: CASSSPRGPNTEAFF. In DNA form, the CDR3 reads TGCGCCAGCAGTTCCCCTCGGGGACCGAACACTGAAGCTTTCTTT. Combining the CDR3 with reference TRBV5-1 and TRBJ1-1 gives the whole variable domain KAGVTQTPRYLIKTRGQQVTLSCSPISGHRSVSWYQQTPGQGLQFLFEYFSETQRNKGNFPGRFSGRQFSNSRSEMNVSTLELGDSALYLCASSSPRGPNTEAFFGQGTRLTVV.